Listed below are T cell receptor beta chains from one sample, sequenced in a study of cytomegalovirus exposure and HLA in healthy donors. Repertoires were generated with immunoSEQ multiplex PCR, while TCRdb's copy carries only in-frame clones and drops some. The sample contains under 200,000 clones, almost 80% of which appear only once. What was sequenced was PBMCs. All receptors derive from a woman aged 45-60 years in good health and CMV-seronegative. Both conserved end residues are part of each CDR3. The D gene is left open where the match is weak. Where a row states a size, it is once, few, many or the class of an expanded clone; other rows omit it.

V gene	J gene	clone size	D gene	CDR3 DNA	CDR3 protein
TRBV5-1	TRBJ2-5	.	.	TGCGCCAGCAGCTTGGGAGGTTTGCGTGAAACCCAGTACTTC	CASSLGGLRETQYF
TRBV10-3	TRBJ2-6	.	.	TGTGCCATCAAAAAATCGTACGGAGGGCCCACCACTTTAAAGGAAGGAGCTGGGGCCAACGTCCTGACTTTC	CAIKKSYGGPTTLKEGAGANVLTF
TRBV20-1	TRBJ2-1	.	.	TGCAGTGCGGGCCTTTACAATGAGCAGTTCTTC	CSAGLYNEQFF
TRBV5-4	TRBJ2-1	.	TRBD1	TGTGCCAGCAGACAGGACAGGGGGATCTACAATGAGCAGTTCTTC	CASRQDRGIYNEQFF
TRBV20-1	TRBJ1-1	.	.	TGCAGTGGGCTCAGGCGTCCTGAAGCTTTCTTT	CSGLRRPEAFF
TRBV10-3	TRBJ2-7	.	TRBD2	TGTGCCATCAGTGTCCACCACTTAGCGGGAGGATCCTACGAGCAGTACTTC	CAISVHHLAGGSYEQYF
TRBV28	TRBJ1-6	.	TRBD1	TGTGCCAGCAGTCCGCTACAGGGGAGTAATTCACCCCTCCACTTT	CASSPLQGSNSPLHF
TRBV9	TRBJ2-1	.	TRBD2	TGTGCCAGCAGCGTAGGGGGACTAGCGAGCAATGAGCAGTTCTTC	CASSVGGLASNEQFF
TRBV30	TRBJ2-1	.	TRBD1	TGTGCCTGGAGTGTACTCGGTTGGGCCCAGGGGGAGTTCTTC	CAWSVLGWAQGEFF
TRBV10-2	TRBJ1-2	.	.	TGCGCCAGCAGTGATCCAGGGAACTATGGCTACACCTTC	CASSDPGNYGYTF
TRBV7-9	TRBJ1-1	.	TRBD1	TGTGCCAGCAGCAACAGGGACAGATGGAACACTGAAGCTTTCTTT	CASSNRDRWNTEAFF
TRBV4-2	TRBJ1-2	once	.	TGTGCCAGCAGCCAATCTGCCACTCAATCAAACTATGGCTACACCTTC	CASSQSATQSNYGYTF
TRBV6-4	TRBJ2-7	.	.	TGTGCCAGCAGTGACATGGACAACAGGGCCTTAAAGGGAGAGCAGTACTTC	CASSDMDNRALKGEQYF
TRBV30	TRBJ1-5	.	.	TGTGCCTGGAGCGCCGGACAGACTAGCGGCAATCAGCCCCAGCATTTT	CAWSAGQTSGNQPQHF
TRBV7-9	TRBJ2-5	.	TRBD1	TGTGCCAGCAGCCCCCGGGACAGGGAAAGGGGGACCCAGTACTTC	CASSPRDRERGTQYF
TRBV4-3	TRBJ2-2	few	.	TGCGCCAGCAGCCACCTAGTGGGGGGGAACACCGGGGAGCTGTTTTTT	CASSHLVGGNTGELFF
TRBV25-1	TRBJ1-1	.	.	TGTGCCAGCAGTCCTCCGGGGGTCGGCACTGAAGCTTTCTTT	CASSPPGVGTEAFF
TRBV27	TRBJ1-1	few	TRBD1	TGTGCCAGCAGTCCATCTCAGGGACAGGTTTATGGGAACACTGAAGCTTTCTTT	CASSPSQGQVYGNTEAFF
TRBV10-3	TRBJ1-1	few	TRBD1	TGTGCCATCAGTGAGTCGAGGGGGACAGGGGAGAAGACTGAAGCTTTCTTT	CAISESRGTGEKTEAFF
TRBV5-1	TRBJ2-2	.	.	TGCGCCAGCAGCTTGGAGGGGGGGTACGCCGGGGAGCTGTTTTTT	CASSLEGGYAGELFF
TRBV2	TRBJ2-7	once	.	TGTGCCAGCAAACCGAGCTCCTACGAGCAGTACTTC	CASKPSSYEQYF
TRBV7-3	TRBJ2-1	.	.	TGTGCCAGCAGCTTAGGTTCAGGGAAGGGCAATGAGCAGTTCTTC	CASSLGSGKGNEQFF
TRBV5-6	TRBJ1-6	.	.	TGTGCCAGCAGCTTGGAGGGTTCGGGGGATTCACCCCTCCACTTT	CASSLEGSGDSPLHF
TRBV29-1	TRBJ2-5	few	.	TGCAGCGTTGAATTGACAGGGGCCGGGAGGCAAGAGACCCAGTACTTC	CSVELTGAGRQETQYF
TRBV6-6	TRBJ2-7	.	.	TGTGCCAGCAGCCCTCCTGCAGGTAGAATTTATTACGAGCAGTACTTC	CASSPPAGRIYYEQYF
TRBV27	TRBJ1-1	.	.	TGTGCCAGCAGTTTAGCGGTGATTAACACTGAAGCTTTCTTT	CASSLAVINTEAFF
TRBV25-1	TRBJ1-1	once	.	TGTGCCAGCATCGGACAGATTACTGAAGCTTTCTTT	CASIGQITEAFF
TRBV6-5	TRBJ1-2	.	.	TGTGCCAGCAGTTACTCGCCCACAGGCTATGGCTACACCTTC	CASSYSPTGYGYTF
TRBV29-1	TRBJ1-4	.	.	TGCAGCGTTGATCCCAGGGCCGGGAATGAAAAACTGTTTTTT	CSVDPRAGNEKLFF
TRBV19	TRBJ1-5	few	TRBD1	TGTGCCAGTAGTATAGACGGGACAGGCGATCAGCCCCAGCATTTT	CASSIDGTGDQPQHF
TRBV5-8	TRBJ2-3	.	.	TGTGCCAGCAGCTCGCTCCCGTCACACCAAAAAACAGATACGCAGTATTTT	CASSSLPSHQKTDTQYF
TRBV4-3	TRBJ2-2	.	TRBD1	TGCGCCAGCAGCCAAGACGTGGGACAGGGGCACACCGGGGAGCTGTTTTTT	CASSQDVGQGHTGELFF
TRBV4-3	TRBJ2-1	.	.	TGCGCCAGCAGTGGGTTGTTGGGGACACTCAACAATGAGCAGTTCTTC	CASSGLLGTLNNEQFF
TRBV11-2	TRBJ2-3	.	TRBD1	TGTGCCAGCAGCTTGGGACAGTTACTAGGCCCAGATACGCAGTATTTT	CASSLGQLLGPDTQYF
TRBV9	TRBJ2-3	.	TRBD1	TGTGCCAGCAGCGCCGCAGGGACAGGGGGCACAGATACGCAGTATTTT	CASSAAGTGGTDTQYF
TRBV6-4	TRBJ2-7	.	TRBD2	TGTGCCAGCAGCAAGGACCAGCGGGGCGAGCAGTACTTC	CASSKDQRGEQYF
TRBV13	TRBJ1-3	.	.	TGTGCCAGCAGCTTAGAAGGGGAAGGAAACACCATATATTTT	CASSLEGEGNTIYF
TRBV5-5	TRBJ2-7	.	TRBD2	TGTGCCAGCAGCTCAATAGCGGGAGGGCTTTACGAGCAGTACTTC	CASSSIAGGLYEQYF
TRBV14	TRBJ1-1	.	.	TGTGCCAGCAGCCACAGCTTTGGAGCTGAAGCTTTCTTT	CASSHSFGAEAFF
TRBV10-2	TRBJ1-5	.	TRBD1	TGCGCCAGCAGTGTGGGAGACAGGGCTAATCAGCCCCAGCATTTT	CASSVGDRANQPQHF